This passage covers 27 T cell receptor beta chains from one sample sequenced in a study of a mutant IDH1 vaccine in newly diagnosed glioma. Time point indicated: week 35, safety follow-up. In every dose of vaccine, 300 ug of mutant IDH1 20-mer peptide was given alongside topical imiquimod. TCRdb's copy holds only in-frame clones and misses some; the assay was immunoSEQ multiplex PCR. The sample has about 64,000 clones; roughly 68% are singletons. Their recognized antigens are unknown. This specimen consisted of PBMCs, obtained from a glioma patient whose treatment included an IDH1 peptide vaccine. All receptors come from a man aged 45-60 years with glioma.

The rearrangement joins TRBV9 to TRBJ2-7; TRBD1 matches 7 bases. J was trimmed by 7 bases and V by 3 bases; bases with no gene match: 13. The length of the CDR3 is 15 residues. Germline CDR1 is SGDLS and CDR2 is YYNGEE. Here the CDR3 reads CASSAGLSGGSEQYF. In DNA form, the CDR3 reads TGTGCCAGCAGCGCCGGCCTCTCAGGGGGTAGTGAGCAGTACTTC.

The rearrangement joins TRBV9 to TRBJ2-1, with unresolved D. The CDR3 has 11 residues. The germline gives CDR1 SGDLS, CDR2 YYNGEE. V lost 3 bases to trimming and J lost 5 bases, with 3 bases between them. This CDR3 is CASSDNNEQFF. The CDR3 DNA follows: TGTGCCAGCAGCGACAACAATGAGCAGTTCTTC. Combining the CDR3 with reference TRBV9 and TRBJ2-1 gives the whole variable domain DSGVTQTPKHLITATGQRVTLRCSPRSGDLSVYWYQQSLDQGLQFLIQYYNGEERAKGNILERFSAQQFPDLHSELNLSSLELGDSALYFCASSDNNEQFFGPGTRLTVL.

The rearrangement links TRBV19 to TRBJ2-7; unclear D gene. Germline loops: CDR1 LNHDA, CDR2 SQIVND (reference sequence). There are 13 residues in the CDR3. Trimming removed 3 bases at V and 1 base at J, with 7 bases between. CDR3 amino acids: CASSIGLSYEQYF. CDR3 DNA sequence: TGTGCCAGTAGTATCGGGTTGTCCTACGAGCAGTACTTC.

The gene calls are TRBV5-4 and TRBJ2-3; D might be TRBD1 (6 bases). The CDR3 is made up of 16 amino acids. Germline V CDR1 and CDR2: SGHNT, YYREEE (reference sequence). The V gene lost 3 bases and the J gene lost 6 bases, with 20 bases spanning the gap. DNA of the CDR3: TGTGCCAGCAGCTCCCTAAAGACAGGACCAGCGGATACGCAGTATTTT. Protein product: CASSSLKTGPADTQYF.

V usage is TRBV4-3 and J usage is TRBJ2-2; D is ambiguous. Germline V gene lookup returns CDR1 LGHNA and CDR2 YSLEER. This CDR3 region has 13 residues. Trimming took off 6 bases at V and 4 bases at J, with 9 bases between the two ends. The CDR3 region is CASRGDFTGELFF. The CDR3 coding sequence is TGCGCCAGCAGGGGTGATTTCACCGGGGAGCTGTTTTTT.

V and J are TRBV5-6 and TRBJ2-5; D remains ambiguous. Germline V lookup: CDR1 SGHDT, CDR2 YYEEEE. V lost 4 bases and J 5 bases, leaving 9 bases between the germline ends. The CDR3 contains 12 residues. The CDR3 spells CASSNRWETQYF. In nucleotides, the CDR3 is TGTGCCAGCAGCAACCGGTGGGAGACCCAGTACTTC. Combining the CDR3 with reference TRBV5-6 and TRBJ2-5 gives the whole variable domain DAGVTQSPTHLIKTRGQQVTLRCSPKSGHDTVSWYQQALGQGPQFIFQYYEEEERQRGNFPDRFSGHQFPNYSSELNVNALLLGDSALYLCASSNRWETQYFGPGTRLLVL.

CDR3 region: CASINRGSITEAFF. The DNA for the CDR3 is TGTGCCAGCATCAACAGGGGTTCGATCACTGAAGCTTTCTTT. The chain carries TRBV28 and TRBJ1-1, with TRBD1 identical over 7 bases. The V and J ends lost 7 bases and 4 bases, in that order; junction bases with no gene match: 9. This CDR3 region has 14 residues. CDR1 and CDR2 (germline): MDHEN, SYDVKM.

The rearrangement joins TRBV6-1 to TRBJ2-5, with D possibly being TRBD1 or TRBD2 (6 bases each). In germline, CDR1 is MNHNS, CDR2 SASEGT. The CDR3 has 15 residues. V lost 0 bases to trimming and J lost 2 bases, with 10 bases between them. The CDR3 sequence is CASSEARGPQETQYF. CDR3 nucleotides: TGTGCCAGCAGTGAAGCTCGGGGGCCTCAAGAGACCCAGTACTTC.

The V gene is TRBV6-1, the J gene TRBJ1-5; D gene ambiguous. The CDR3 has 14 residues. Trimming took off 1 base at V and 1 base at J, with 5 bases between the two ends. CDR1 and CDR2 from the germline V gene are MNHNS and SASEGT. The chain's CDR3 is CASSEGISNQPQHF. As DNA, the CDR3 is TGTGCCAGCAGTGAAGGGATAAGCAATCAGCCCCAGCATTTT.

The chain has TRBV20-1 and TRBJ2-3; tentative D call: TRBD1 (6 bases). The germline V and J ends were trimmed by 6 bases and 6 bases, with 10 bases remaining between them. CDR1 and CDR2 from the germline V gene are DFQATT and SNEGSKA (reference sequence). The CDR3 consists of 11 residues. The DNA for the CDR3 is TGCAGTGCCCCCCAGGGGGATACGCAGTATTTT. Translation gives CSAPQGDTQYF.

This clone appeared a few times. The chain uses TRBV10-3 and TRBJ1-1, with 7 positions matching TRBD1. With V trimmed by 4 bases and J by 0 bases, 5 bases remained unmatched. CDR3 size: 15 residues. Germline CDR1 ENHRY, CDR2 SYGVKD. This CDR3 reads CAISGRQGMNTEAFF. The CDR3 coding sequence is TGTGCCATCAGTGGGAGACAGGGCATGAACACTGAAGCTTTCTTT.

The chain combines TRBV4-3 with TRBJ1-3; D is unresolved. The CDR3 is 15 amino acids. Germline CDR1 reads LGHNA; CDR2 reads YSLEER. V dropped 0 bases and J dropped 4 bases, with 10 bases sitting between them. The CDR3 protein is CASSQDRPMGNTIYF. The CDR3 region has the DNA TGCGCCAGCAGCCAAGATAGGCCTATGGGAAACACCATATATTTT.

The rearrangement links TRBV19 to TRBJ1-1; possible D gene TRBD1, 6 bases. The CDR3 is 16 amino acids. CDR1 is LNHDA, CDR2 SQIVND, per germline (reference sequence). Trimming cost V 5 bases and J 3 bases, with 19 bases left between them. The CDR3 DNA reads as TGTGCCAGTAGTCCTCCGGACCGAGGACAGTACACTGAAGCTTTCTTT. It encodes CASSPPDRGQYTEAFF.

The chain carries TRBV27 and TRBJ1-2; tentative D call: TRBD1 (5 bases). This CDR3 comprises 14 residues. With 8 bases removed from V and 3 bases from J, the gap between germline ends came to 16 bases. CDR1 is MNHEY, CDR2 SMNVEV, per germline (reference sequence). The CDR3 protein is CASGRGDSHYGYTF. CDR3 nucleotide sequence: TGTGCCAGCGGTCGGGGAGACAGTCACTATGGCTACACCTTC.

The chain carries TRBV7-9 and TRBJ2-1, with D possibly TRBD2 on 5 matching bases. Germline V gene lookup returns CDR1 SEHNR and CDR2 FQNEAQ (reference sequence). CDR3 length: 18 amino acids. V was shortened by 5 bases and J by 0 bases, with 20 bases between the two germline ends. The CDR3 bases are TGTGCCAGCAGCGGATTGACTATGGGGTTAAGCTCCTACAATGAGCAGTTCTTC. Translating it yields CASSGLTMGLSSYNEQFF.

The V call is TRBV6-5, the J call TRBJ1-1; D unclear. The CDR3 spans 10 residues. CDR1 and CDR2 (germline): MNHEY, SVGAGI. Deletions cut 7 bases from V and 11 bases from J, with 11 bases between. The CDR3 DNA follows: TGTGCCAGCATTCGTGAACGGGCTTTCTTT. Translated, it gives CASIRERAFF.

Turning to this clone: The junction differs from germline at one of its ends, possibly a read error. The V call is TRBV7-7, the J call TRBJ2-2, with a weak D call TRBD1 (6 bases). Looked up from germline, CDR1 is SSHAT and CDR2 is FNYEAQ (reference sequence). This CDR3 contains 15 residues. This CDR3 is CASTQGEGGTGELFF. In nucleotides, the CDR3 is TGTGCTAGCACCCAAGGGGAAGGGGGAACCGGGGAGCTGTTTTTT.

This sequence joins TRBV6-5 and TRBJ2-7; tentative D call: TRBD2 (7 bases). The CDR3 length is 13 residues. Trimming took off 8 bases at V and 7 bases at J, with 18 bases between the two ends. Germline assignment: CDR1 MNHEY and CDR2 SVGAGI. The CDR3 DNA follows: TGTGCCAGCTCTAGGGGGGGCTCGGGGGAGCAGTACTTC. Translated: CASSRGGSGEQYF.

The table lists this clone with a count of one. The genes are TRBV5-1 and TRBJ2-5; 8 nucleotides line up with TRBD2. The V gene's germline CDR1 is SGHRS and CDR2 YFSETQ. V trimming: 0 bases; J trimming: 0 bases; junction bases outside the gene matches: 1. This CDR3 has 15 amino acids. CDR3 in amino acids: CASSLGGGNQETQYF. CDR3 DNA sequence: TGCGCCAGCAGCTTGGGCGGGGGGAACCAAGAGACCCAGTACTTC.

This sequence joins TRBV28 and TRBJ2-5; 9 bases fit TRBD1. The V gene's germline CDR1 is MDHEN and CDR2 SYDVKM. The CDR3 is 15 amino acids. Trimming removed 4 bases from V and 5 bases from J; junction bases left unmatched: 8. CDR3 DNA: TGTGCCAGCAGTTGGACAGGGGACACCGGGGAGACCCAGTACTTC. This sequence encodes CASSWTGDTGETQYF.

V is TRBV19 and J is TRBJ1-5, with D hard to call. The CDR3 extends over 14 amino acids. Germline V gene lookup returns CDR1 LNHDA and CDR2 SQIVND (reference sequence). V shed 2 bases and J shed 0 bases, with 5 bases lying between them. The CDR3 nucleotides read TGTGCCAGTAGTATATCTAGTAGCAATCAGCCCCAGCATTTT. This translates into CASSISSSNQPQHF.

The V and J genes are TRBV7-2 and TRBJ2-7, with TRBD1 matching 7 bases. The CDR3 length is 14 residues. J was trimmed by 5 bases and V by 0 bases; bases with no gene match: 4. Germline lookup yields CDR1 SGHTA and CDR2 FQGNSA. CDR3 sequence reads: CASSLAGGGDEQYF. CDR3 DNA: TGTGCCAGCAGCTTAGCAGGGGGCGGCGACGAGCAGTACTTC.

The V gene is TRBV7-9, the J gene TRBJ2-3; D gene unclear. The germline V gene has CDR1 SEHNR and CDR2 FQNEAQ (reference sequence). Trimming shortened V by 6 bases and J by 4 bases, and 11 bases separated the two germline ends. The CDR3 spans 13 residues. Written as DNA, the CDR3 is TGTGCCAGCAGTCAAGGAACGTCAGATACGCAGTATTTT. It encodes CASSQGTSDTQYF.

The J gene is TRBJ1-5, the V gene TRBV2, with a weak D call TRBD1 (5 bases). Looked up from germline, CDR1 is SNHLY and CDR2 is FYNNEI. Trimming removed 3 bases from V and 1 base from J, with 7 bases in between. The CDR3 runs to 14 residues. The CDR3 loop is CASSDRESNQPQHF. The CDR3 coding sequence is TGTGCCAGCAGTGACAGGGAGAGCAATCAGCCCCAGCATTTT.

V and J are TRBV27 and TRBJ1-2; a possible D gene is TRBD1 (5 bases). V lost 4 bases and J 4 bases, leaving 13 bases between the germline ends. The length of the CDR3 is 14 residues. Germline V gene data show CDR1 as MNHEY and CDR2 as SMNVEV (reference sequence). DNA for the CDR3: TGTGCCAGCAGTTGGGCCGGGGCAGGCTATGGCTACACCTTC. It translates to CASSWAGAGYGYTF.

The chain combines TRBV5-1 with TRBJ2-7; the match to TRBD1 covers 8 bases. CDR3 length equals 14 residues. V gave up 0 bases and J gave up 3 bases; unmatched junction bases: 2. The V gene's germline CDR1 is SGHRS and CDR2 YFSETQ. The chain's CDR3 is CASSLAGGGYEQYF. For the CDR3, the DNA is TGCGCCAGCAGCTTGGCAGGGGGCGGCTACGAGCAGTACTTC.

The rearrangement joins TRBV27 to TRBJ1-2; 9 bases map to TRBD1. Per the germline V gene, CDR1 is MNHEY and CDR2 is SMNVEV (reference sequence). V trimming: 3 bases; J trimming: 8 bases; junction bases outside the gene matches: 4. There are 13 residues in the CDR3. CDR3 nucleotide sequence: TGTGCCAGCAGTTTGGGACAGGGAGGGGGCTACACCTTC. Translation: CASSLGQGGGYTF.